A single sample gave rise to the 13 T cell receptor beta chains below, sequenced in a study of Graves' ophthalmopathy and Graves' hyperthyroidism. The sequenced template was RNA, covering the TCR beta CDR3 region. After a first-round RT-PCR with HTBI primers, a second-round multiplex PCR was run. TCRdb re-analysed the multiplex PCR reads in MiXCR, keeping a single row per CDR3 protein. The sample carries about 230,000 distinct CDR3 sequences, around 50% recorded once. Sequencing was performed on peripheral blood. These TCRs come from an adult man with Graves' ophthalmopathy.

This chain links TRBV30 with TRBJ1-2; D call uncertain. The CDR3 has 11 residues. The V end was cut by 3 bases, the J end by 2 bases, with 4 bases between. The germline CDR1 and CDR2 sequences are GTSNPN and SVGIG (reference sequence). The CDR3 DNA reads as TGTGCCTGGAGGGGAAACTATGGCTACACCTTC. Encoded protein: CAWRGNYGYTF.

Concerning this clonotype: Germline and junction disagree at one end, which may indicate a read error. The chain links TRBV10-3 to TRBJ2-6, with D hard to call. The CDR3 totals 19 residues. From germline, CDR1 is ENHRY and CDR2 SYGVKD. The CDR3 bases are TGTGCCAGCAGTGAAGCGCTTTTCACACCGAGCTCTGGGGCCAACGTCCTGACTTTC. It codes for CASSEALFTPSSGANVLTF.

This clonotype was seen a few times. V and J are TRBV9 and TRBJ1-6; TRBD1 aligns across 7 bases. This CDR3 is built from 14 residues. V lost 3 bases to trimming and J lost 7 bases; unmatched junction nucleotides: 4. Per germline, CDR1 SGDLS and CDR2 YYNGEE. CDR3 sequence (DNA): TGTGCCAGCAGCGCCACAGGGGCCAATTCACCCCTCCACTTT. It encodes CASSATGANSPLHF.

This rearrangement joins TRBV28 to TRBJ2-5, with D possibly matching TRBD1 (5 bases). The CDR3 sequence is 15 residues long. Trimming pared 4 bases from V and 5 bases from J, leaving 17 bases between. CDR1 is MDHEN, CDR2 SYDVKM, per germline. CDR3: CASSSPTDNLETQYF. The CDR3 DNA follows: TGTGCCAGCAGTTCCCCCACGGACAACTTGGAGACCCAGTACTTC.

Note on this clonotype: The junction departs from germline at one end; a sequencing error may be responsible. The chain links TRBV5-4 to TRBJ1-2; a possible D gene is TRBD1 (5 bases). This CDR3 contains 12 residues. The germline V gene encodes CDR1 SGHNT and CDR2 YYREEE (reference sequence). CDR3 DNA: TGCGCCAGCAGGCCTCTCCAGGGAAACTACACCTTC. Translated, it gives CASRPLQGNYTF.

V is TRBV10-2 and J is TRBJ2-7; D is undetermined. V lost 6 bases and J 6 bases, leaving 27 bases between the germline ends. This CDR3 is 17 amino acids long. CDR1 is WSHSY, CDR2 SAAADI, per germline. The CDR3 protein is CASSQESLRTSLGEQYF. The CDR3 nucleotides read TGCGCCAGCAGCCAAGAGTCCCTACGGACCTCCCTTGGCGAGCAGTACTTC.

This sequence joins TRBV7-3 and TRBJ2-7, with a possible D match to TRBD2 (6 bases). The V gene's germline CDR1 is SGHTA and CDR2 FQGTGA. The CDR3 covers 14 residues. V gave up 1 base and J gave up 7 bases, with 14 bases separating them. Here the CDR3 DNA reads TGTGCCAGCAGCTTAAAGGCGGGGTACAATGAGCAGTACTTC. It translates to CASSLKAGYNEQYF.

V is TRBV5-1 and J is TRBJ2-7; weak D call: TRBD1 (7 bases). Germline V gene data show CDR1 as SGHRS and CDR2 as YFSETQ. V was cut by 1 base and J by 5 bases, with 19 bases left in between. The CDR3 spans 16 residues. The CDR3 bases are TGCGCCAGCAGCTTGCTAAGTGGAGGGGGCAGGGACGAGCAGTACTTC. Protein: CASSLLSGGGRDEQYF.

This clonotype was observed a single time. J is TRBJ1-2 and V is TRBV10-2; tentative D call: TRBD1 (6 bases). Germline CDR1 reads WSHSY; CDR2 reads SAAADI. This CDR3 spans 18 amino acids. The V gene lost 10 bases and the J gene lost 5 bases, with 32 bases spanning the gap. Written as DNA, the CDR3 is TGCGCCACATCGGTGCCGTGGGACACCGACCGCGAGAAATATGGCTACACCTTC. Protein sequence: CATSVPWDTDREKYGYTF.

V and J are TRBV15 and TRBJ2-7; 7 bases agree with TRBD1. The J segment lost 1 base and the V segment lost 3 bases, leaving 6 bases of the junction unmatched. Germline V CDR1 and CDR2: LNHNV, YYDKDF (reference sequence). The CDR3 has 15 residues. The CDR3 spells CATSSPRDSSYEQYF. The CDR3 region has the DNA TGTGCCACCAGCAGCCCCCGGGACAGTTCCTACGAGCAGTACTTC.

This clonotype showed up many times. This sequence joins TRBV13 and TRBJ1-2; D perhaps matches TRBD1 (5 bases). CDR3 length equals 13 residues. CDR1 is PRHDT and CDR2 is FYEKMQ in the germline V gene (reference sequence). Between the trimmed V and J ends, which lost 6 bases and 6 bases, there was a span of 14 bases. The CDR3 DNA is TGTGCCAGCAGTCGAGTCGGCAGGGATGGCTACACCTTC. Its protein is CASSRVGRDGYTF.

This clonotype was observed a handful of times. This sequence joins TRBV20-1 and TRBJ1-1, with D uncertain. Germline-derived CDR1 and CDR2 are DFQATT and SNEGSKA (reference sequence). Between the trimmed V and J ends, which lost 3 bases and 2 bases, there was a span of 13 bases. There are 14 residues in the CDR3. The CDR3 nucleotides read TGCAGTGCTAGCCCCGGAAACATAAACACTGAAGCTTTCTTT. This translates into CSASPGNINTEAFF.

Many counts were recorded for this clonotype. The genes are TRBV7-6 and TRBJ1-6; D possibly corresponds to TRBD1 (5 bases). V lost 1 base to trimming and J lost 8 bases, with 9 bases between them. CDR3 length equals 14 residues. CDR1 and CDR2 (germline): SGHVS, FNYEAQ. The CDR3, as DNA: TGTGCCAGCAGCTTAGGACAGTTGGATTCACCCCTCCACTTT. Its protein product is CASSLGQLDSPLHF.